This TCR beta chain was sequenced in a study of identical twins. Study findings and constraints: Models, which agreed with sharing between unrelated individuals, nonetheless underestimated the out-of-frame TCR alpha sharing seen in monozygotic twins. Out-of-frame alpha sequences shared by twins showed excess low generation probability.

TCRdb re-derived calls from the 5' RACE reads in MiXCR, one entry per CDR3 protein. The sample lists about 1.7 million distinct CDR3 sequences; about 30% were seen once. Germline V CDR1 and CDR2: LGHNA, YNFKEQ. V lost 0 bases and J lost 6, with 5 bases in between. This CDR3 has 12 residues. A word on this clonotype: The antigen remains unidentified.

This chain connects TRBV4-2 to TRBJ2-5; D gene uncertain. The sequenced sample was cord blood. The clonotype was recovered from a newborn girl in good health. This CDR3 is CASSQEAKTQYF. In DNA form, the CDR3 reads TGTGCCAGCAGCCAAGAAGCGAAGACCCAGTACTTC.